These 30 T cell receptor beta chains were all obtained from the same sample, sequenced in a study of CD8 T cells in Susac syndrome. The RNA, about 0.5 to 1 ug, was put through reverse transcription using random hexamers. TCRdb re-derived calls from the immunoSEQ multiplex PCR reads in MiXCR, one entry per CDR3 protein. The profile covers just over 150,000 distinct CDR3 sequences, with 90% to 95% appearing a single time and 0.15% to 0.2% taken by the ten largest. Sequenced sample: CD4+ T cells from PBMCs. These receptors came from a human donor with Susac syndrome.

J is TRBJ2-7 and V is TRBV14, with D possibly TRBD1 on 5 matching bases. Between the trimmed V and J ends, which lost 6 bases and 3 bases, there was a span of 18 bases. Germline V gives CDR1 SGHDN, CDR2 FVKESK. The CDR3 runs 15 residues. This chain's CDR3 is CASSRTGVHIYEQYF. DNA for the CDR3: TGTGCCAGCAGTCGAACAGGCGTACACATCTACGAGCAGTACTTC.

This chain uses TRBV25-1 with TRBJ2-7, with 9 bases matching TRBD2. The length of the CDR3 is 15 residues. The J segment lost 0 bases and the V segment lost 4 bases, leaving 4 bases of the junction unmatched. Germline assignment: CDR1 MGHDK and CDR2 SYGVNS. The CDR3 coding sequence is TGTGCCAGCAGTGGGCGGGGGGGTACCTCCTACGAGCAGTACTTC. Its translation: CASSGRGGTSYEQYF.

V usage is TRBV9 and J usage is TRBJ2-1; D remains unclear. The CDR3 length is 14 residues. Trimming shortened V by 4 bases and J by 4 bases, and 12 bases separated the two germline ends. In germline, CDR1 is SGDLS, CDR2 YYNGEE. CDR3 sequence reads: CASSPLPQYNEQFF. CDR3 DNA sequence: TGTGCCAGCAGCCCGCTCCCCCAATACAATGAGCAGTTCTTC.

J is TRBJ1-1 and V is TRBV29-1; the D gene is possibly TRBD1 (5 bases). The CDR3 totals 11 residues. The germline V and J ends were trimmed by 7 bases and 9 bases, with 15 bases remaining between them. The germline V gene has CDR1 SQVTM and CDR2 ANQGSEA. CDR3 nucleotide sequence: TGCAGCGGGACCGTAGGGGATAAAGCTTTCTTT. Translating it yields CSGTVGDKAFF.

This clonotype was seen only once. The J gene is TRBJ2-7, the V gene TRBV5-6; D gene ambiguous. This CDR3 is 14 amino acids long. The ends were cut back, 2 bases at V and 0 bases at J, with 9 bases in the middle. CDR1 and CDR2 from the germline V gene are SGHDT and YYEEEE. The CDR3 sequence: CASSFSLSSYEQYF. The DNA of the CDR3 is TGTGCCAGCAGCTTTAGCCTCAGCTCCTACGAGCAGTACTTC.

The CDR3 DNA is TGCAGCGCCCAGGAAGGGACAGGGGGCTACGAGCAGTACTTC. This gives the protein CSAQEGTGGYEQYF. This sequence joins TRBV29-1 and TRBJ2-7, with 11 bases identical to TRBD1. CDR1 is SQVTM and CDR2 is ANQGSEA in the germline V gene. The CDR3 sequence is 14 residues long. V shed 7 bases and J 3 bases; nucleotides not matched to a gene: 8.

This chain joins TRBV3-1 and TRBJ2-5; possibly TRBD2 for D (5 bases). The CDR3 is 13 residues long. From germline, CDR1 is LGHDT and CDR2 YNNKEL (reference sequence). The germline V and J ends were trimmed by 5 bases and 7 bases, with 14 bases remaining between them. CDR3 coding DNA: TGTGCCAGCAGCTACCTAGGAGAGGGGACCCAGTACTTC. Translation gives CASSYLGEGTQYF.

DNA of the CDR3: TGTGCCAGCAGCCAGGGACAGAGCTATGGCTACACCTTC. This sequence encodes CASSQGQSYGYTF. The chain combines TRBV7-2 with TRBJ1-2; TRBD1 aligns across 7 bases. This CDR3 has 13 residues. The germline V gene encodes CDR1 SGHTA and CDR2 FQGNSA. The V and J ends lost 5 bases and 4 bases, in that order; junction bases with no gene match: 4.

The V and J genes are TRBV23-1 and TRBJ2-5, with a weak D call TRBD1 (5 bases). TRBV23-1 is classed as an ORF, of uncertain function. Trimming removed 0 bases from V and 4 bases from J, with 9 bases in between. CDR3 size: 14 residues. This CDR3 is CASSQSAGPETQYF. For the CDR3, the DNA is TGCGCCAGCAGTCAATCAGCAGGGCCAGAGACCCAGTACTTC.

The chain links TRBV3-1 to TRBJ2-5, with 8 bases identical to TRBD1. Germline assignment: CDR1 LGHDT and CDR2 YNNKEL (reference sequence). This CDR3 has 15 residues. V dropped 2 bases and J dropped 4; count of bases not matched to a gene: 6. CDR3 region: CASSQPWTGLETQYF. CDR3 in DNA: TGTGCCAGCAGCCAACCGTGGACAGGGTTAGAGACCCAGTACTTC.

The CDR3, as DNA: TGTGCCAGCAGCTTAAGGGACAGAGGAGATACGCAGTATTTT. The encoded protein is CASSLRDRGDTQYF. This chain connects TRBV7-3 to TRBJ2-3; TRBD1 agrees at 7 bases. The CDR3 runs 14 residues. The ends lost 1 base at V and 5 bases at J; junction bases unmatched: 3. In germline, CDR1 is SGHTA, CDR2 FQGTGA.

V gene TRBV9 combines with J gene TRBJ2-5; no clear D gene. Germline CDR1 and CDR2: SGDLS and YYNGEE. Trimming pared 5 bases from V and 4 bases from J, leaving 15 bases between. There are 14 residues in the CDR3. The CDR3 bases are TGTGCCAGCAGTTCTTGGGGTGGCGGAGAGACCCAGTACTTC. It codes for CASSSWGGGETQYF.

This CDR3 is CASSQEGQGARGYTF. The CDR3 coding sequence is TGTGCCAGCAGCCAAGAGGGACAGGGGGCGCGGGGCTACACCTTC. This chain links TRBV3-1 with TRBJ1-2, with 12 bases that match TRBD1. This CDR3 is built from 15 residues. The V gene's germline CDR1 is LGHDT and CDR2 YNNKEL (reference sequence). V shed 0 bases, J shed 8 bases, and the junction held 4 bases outside the gene matches.

This clonotype has only one observation. This rearrangement joins TRBV29-1 to TRBJ2-5; D might be TRBD1 (5 bases). The CDR3 extends over 12 amino acids. Germline-derived CDR1 and CDR2 are SQVTM and ANQGSEA. Trimming left V 7 bases short and J 5 bases short, with 14 bases between. CDR3: CSGSQGTETQYF. DNA of the CDR3: TGCAGCGGGTCGCAGGGTACGGAGACCCAGTACTTC.

V gene TRBV7-2 combines with J gene TRBJ1-6; D remains unclear. CDR1 is SGHTA, CDR2 FQGNSA, per germline. Trimming cost V 5 bases and J 7 bases, with 12 bases left between them. CDR3 length equals 14 residues. In DNA, the CDR3 is TGTGCCAGCAGCCGCGTGGGAGACAATTCACCCCTCCACTTT. It translates to CASSRVGDNSPLHF.

The chain joins TRBV4-2 to TRBJ2-7; 10 bases match TRBD2. Looked up from germline, CDR1 is LGHNA and CDR2 is YNFKEQ. V lost 0 bases and J lost 0; bases outside the gene matches: 2. This CDR3 has 16 residues. CDR3 region: CASSQDTSGDSYEQYF. The CDR3 bases are TGTGCCAGCAGCCAAGACACTAGCGGGGACTCCTACGAGCAGTACTTC.

This chain links TRBV12-3 or TRBV12-4 with TRBJ1-1; no definite D call. Deletions cut 2 bases from V and 1 base from J, with 5 bases between. This CDR3 is 13 amino acids long. The CDR3 bases are TGTGCCAGCAGTTTAAGCCCGAACACTGAAGCTTTCTTT. Protein sequence: CASSLSPNTEAFF.

This chain connects TRBV7-9 to TRBJ2-5; 7 positions match TRBD2. The V gene's germline CDR1 is SEHNR and CDR2 FQNEAQ (reference sequence). V shed 4 bases and J 0 bases; nucleotides not matched to a gene: 5. This CDR3 is built from 15 residues. Here the CDR3 reads CASSSGLGYQETQYF. The CDR3 coding sequence is TGTGCCAGCAGCTCTGGACTAGGGTACCAAGAGACCCAGTACTTC.

DNA for the CDR3: TGTGCCAGCATCGGTATATCGAACACCGGGGAGCTGTTTTTT. Its translation: CASIGISNTGELFF. The chain couples TRBV2 to TRBJ2-2; D unclear. CDR1 and CDR2 (germline): SNHLY, FYNNEI. The CDR3 has 14 residues. V dropped 7 bases and J dropped 0 bases, with 9 bases sitting between them.

The chain uses TRBV12-3 or TRBV12-4 and TRBJ1-2, with D perhaps matching TRBD1 (5 bases). Trimming took off 4 bases at V and 1 base at J, with 13 bases between the two ends. CDR3 length: 15 amino acids. The CDR3 reads CASSWGPASNYGYTF. DNA for the CDR3: TGTGCCAGCAGTTGGGGACCCGCGAGTAACTATGGCTACACCTTC.

This clonotype was seen once. The genes are TRBV3-1 and TRBJ1-4; TRBD1 matches at 8 bases. Germline-derived CDR1 and CDR2 are LGHDT and YNNKEL (reference sequence). The CDR3 length is 15 residues. The junction had 6 bases not matched to a gene; V was cut back by 4 bases and J by 5 bases. CDR3 nucleotides: TGTGCCAGCAGCCCCTGGGACAGGCCGAATGAAAAACTGTTTTTT. This translates into CASSPWDRPNEKLFF.

The CDR3: CASSKGADGANVLTF. The CDR3 DNA reads as TGTGCCAGTAGTAAGGGGGCCGATGGGGCCAACGTCCTGACTTTC. J is TRBJ2-6 and V is TRBV19; 7 bases line up with TRBD1. The CDR3 covers 15 residues. Germline CDR1 reads LNHDA; CDR2 reads SQIVND (reference sequence). The trim removed 4 bases at V and 3 bases at J, leaving 3 bases unmatched. Together with reference TRBV19 and TRBJ2-6, the CDR3 gives the full variable domain: DGGITQSPKYLFRKEGQNVTLSCEQNLNHDAMYWYRQDPGQGLRLIYYSQIVNDFQKGDIAEGYSVSREKKESFPLTVTSAQKNPTAFYLCASSKGADGANVLTFGAGSRLTVL.

This chain uses TRBV29-1 with TRBJ1-5, with D perhaps TRBD1 (5 bases). The ends were cut back, 6 bases at V and 1 base at J, with 10 bases in the middle. Germline CDR1 reads SQVTM; CDR2 reads ANQGSEA. CDR3 length: 13 residues. In DNA, the CDR3 is TGCAGCGTGGCCCGGGACAGCAATCAGCCCCAGCATTTT. Translation: CSVARDSNQPQHF.

The gene calls are TRBV5-1 and TRBJ1-1, with 7 bases lining up with TRBD1. The CDR3 has 14 amino acids. The ends lost 4 bases at V and 1 base at J; junction bases unmatched: 4. Germline assignment: CDR1 SGHRS and CDR2 YFSETQ. CDR3 amino acids: CASSTTGANTEAFF. The CDR3 nucleotides are TGCGCCAGCAGCACTACAGGGGCGAACACTGAAGCTTTCTTT.

This chain links TRBV20-1 with TRBJ2-7; 9 bases map to TRBD1. The CDR3 extends over 14 amino acids. The V segment lost 3 bases and the J segment 1 base; nucleotides outside the gene matches: 4. Germline loops: CDR1 DFQATT, CDR2 SNEGSKA (reference sequence). The CDR3 nucleotides read TGCAGTGCTAGTCCAGGGACAGGGTCCTACGAGCAGTACTTC. As protein: CSASPGTGSYEQYF.

The chain carries TRBV12-3 or TRBV12-4 and TRBJ1-2; D is undetermined. Trimming cost V 5 bases and J 5 bases, with 18 bases left between them. The CDR3 has 15 residues. In nucleotides, the CDR3 is TGTGCCAGCAGTCCCGGCAGGAAAGGAGAATATGGCTACACCTTC. Amino acids: CASSPGRKGEYGYTF.

The genes are TRBV15 and TRBJ1-5, with 7 bases fitting TRBD1. CDR3 length equals 13 residues. Unmatched junction bases numbered 4, after V lost 4 bases and J lost 7 bases. Germline V gene data show CDR1 as LNHNV and CDR2 as YYDKDF (reference sequence). The CDR3: CATSKGAVQPQHF. The CDR3 DNA sequence: TGTGCCACCAGCAAGGGGGCCGTGCAGCCCCAGCATTTT.

The rearrangement uses TRBV20-1 and TRBJ2-3, with 8 bases matching TRBD1. Germline CDR1 reads DFQATT; CDR2 reads SNEGSKA (reference sequence). The CDR3 covers 13 residues. J gave up 4 bases and V 6 bases, and 6 bases lay outside the gene matches. CDR3 sequence: CSARTGFADTQYF. In DNA form, the CDR3 reads TGCAGTGCGCGGACAGGGTTTGCAGATACGCAGTATTTT.

This clonotype was observed a handful of times. This chain uses TRBV7-2 with TRBJ2-7; D gene ambiguous. V gave up 2 bases and J gave up 1 base, with 3 bases separating them. This CDR3 has 12 residues. Per the germline V gene, CDR1 is SGHTA and CDR2 is FQGNSA. DNA of the CDR3: TGTGCCAGCAGCTTACCATCCTACGAGCAGTACTTC. Amino acid sequence: CASSLPSYEQYF.

The chain has TRBV4-2 and TRBJ1-2; 8 nucleotides agree with TRBD1. CDR3 length: 15 residues. V lost 3 bases to trimming and J lost 0 bases; unmatched junction nucleotides: 3. Per the germline V gene, CDR1 is LGHNA and CDR2 is YNFKEQ. DNA of the CDR3: TGTGCCAGCAGCCAGGCGACAGGGGCTAACTATGGCTACACCTTC. This sequence encodes CASSQATGANYGYTF.